This is a list of T cell receptor beta chains from one sample in a study of blood T cells in healthy people across ages. A single record per CDR3 protein comes from TCRdb applying MiXCR to the 5' RACE reads. The sample has hundreds of thousands of distinct CDR3 sequences; about 25% are singletons. These data also featured in a second study, about T cells of mothers and their children.

Sequenced input: blood. These receptors all stem from a boy younger than 10 in good health. Each CDR3 is given with its conserved first and last residue. Fields, in order: clone size, D gene, J gene, V gene, CDR3 protein, CDR3 DNA. A D gene is named only where the DNA matches it firmly. A row's size may be missing; if present it is once, few, many or a size class.

many,NA,TRBJ2-7,TRBV7-9,CASSQRAYEQYF,TGTGCCAGCAGCCAACGAGCCTACGAGCAGTACTTC
few,TRBD2,TRBJ2-1,TRBV24-1,CATSGGLAGGGEEQFF,TGTGCCACCAGTGGTGGACTAGCGGGAGGGGGAGAAGAGCAGTTCTTC
NA,NA,TRBJ2-3,TRBV14,CASSQDSAGTQYF,TGTGCCAGCAGCCAAGATTCTGCGGGGACGCAGTATTTT
NA,NA,TRBJ2-5,TRBV3-1,CASSQGIRDGETQYF,TGTGCCAGCAGCCAAGGTATCAGGGACGGAGAGACCCAGTACTTC
NA,NA,TRBJ2-7,TRBV5-5,CASSFGTGISYEQYF,TGTGCCAGCAGCTTTGGAACAGGGATCTCCTACGAGCAGTACTTC
NA,NA,TRBJ2-2,TRBV20-1,CSARSLAGELFF,TGCAGTGCTAGATCCCTCGCCGGGGAGCTGTTTTTT
few,NA,TRBJ2-5,TRBV20-1,CSAPFSGEETQYF,TGCAGTGCACCGTTTTCTGGGGAAGAGACCCAGTACTTC
NA,NA,TRBJ2-1,TRBV5-5,CASSLLTGLIETQFF,TGTGCCAGCAGCTTACTTACAGGGCTAATAGAGACCCAGTTCTTC
NA,TRBD2,TRBJ2-1,TRBV6-1,CASPVIGTSGLGEQFF,TGTGCCAGCCCGGTAATCGGGACTAGCGGCCTGGGGGAGCAGTTCTTC
NA,NA,TRBJ1-5,TRBV27,CASGSIGSNQPQHF,TGTGCTAGCGGGAGCATTGGGAGCAATCAGCCCCAGCATTTT
NA,NA,TRBJ1-2,TRBV20-1,CSARDYTEGDYTF,TGCAGTGCTAGAGATTATACGGAGGGGGACTACACCTTC
NA,TRBD2,TRBJ2-7,TRBV20-1,CSAQRAGGYEQYF,TGCAGCGCACAGCGAGCGGGGGGGTACGAGCAGTACTTC
NA,NA,TRBJ2-1,TRBV5-1,CASSLAEFSGNEQFF,TGCGCCAGCAGCTTGGCCGAGTTCTCAGGCAATGAGCAGTTCTTC
NA,NA,TRBJ2-1,TRBV7-6,CASSLVTRPAANEQFF,TGTGCCAGCAGCTTGGTAACTAGGCCCGCAGCCAATGAGCAGTTCTTC
NA,TRBD2,TRBJ2-7,TRBV20-1,CSASRASGVSSYEQYF,TGCAGTGCTAGTAGGGCTAGCGGGGTTAGCTCCTACGAGCAGTACTTC
few,TRBD2,TRBJ2-1,TRBV5-1,CASSWLAGGNEQFF,TGCGCCAGCAGCTGGCTAGCGGGGGGGAATGAGCAGTTCTTC
NA,NA,TRBJ2-1,TRBV6-6,CASTGFGRNNEQFF,TGTGCCAGCACTGGATTCGGGAGAAACAATGAGCAGTTCTTC
once,NA,TRBJ2-1,TRBV20-1,CSARDMGEPYNEQFF,TGCAGTGCTAGAGATATGGGGGAGCCGTACAATGAGCAGTTCTTC
few,TRBD1,TRBJ2-1,TRBV5-1,CASRPGQASSYNEQFF,TGCGCCAGCAGACCTGGACAGGCCAGCTCCTACAATGAGCAGTTCTTC
once,TRBD2,TRBJ2-1,TRBV7-2,CASSLDLLAGGTNEQFF,TGTGCCAGCAGCTTAGATCTACTAGCGGGGGGGACCAATGAGCAGTTCTTC
few,TRBD1,TRBJ2-4,TRBV12-3/TRBV12-4,CASSEVEGQGVMGNIQYF,TGTGCCAGCAGTGAAGTAGAGGGACAGGGAGTGATGGGAAACATTCAGTACTTC
NA,NA,TRBJ1-1,TRBV15,CATSRDGGMNTEAFF,TGTGCCACCAGCAGAGATGGAGGAATGAACACTGAAGCTTTCTTT
NA,NA,TRBJ2-4,TRBV12-3/TRBV12-4,CASTPIDVGNIQYF,TGTGCCAGCACCCCTATCGACGTCGGGAACATTCAGTACTTC
NA,NA,TRBJ1-1,TRBV3-1,CASSQDWDLNTEAFF,TGTGCCAGCAGCCAAGATTGGGATCTGAACACTGAAGCTTTCTTT
NA,TRBD1,TRBJ2-1,TRBV29-1,CSVVDRVYEQFF,TGCAGCGTCGTCGACAGGGTATACGAGCAGTTCTTC
NA,NA,TRBJ2-2,TRBV10-3,CAISAQGPDTGELFF,TGTGCCATCAGCGCACAGGGTCCGGACACCGGGGAGCTGTTTTTT
NA,NA,TRBJ2-7,TRBV12-3/TRBV12-4,CASSSIARGDEQYF,TGTGCCAGCAGTTCCATAGCCAGGGGAGACGAGCAGTACTTC
NA,NA,TRBJ1-2,TRBV5-6,CASSYRVGGGYTF,TGTGCCAGCAGCTACAGGGTTGGCGGGGGCTACACCTTC
NA,NA,TRBJ2-7,TRBV4-3,CASSQDHSNEQYF,TGCGCCAGCAGCCAAGATCACAGCAACGAGCAGTACTTC
NA,TRBD1,TRBJ2-3,TRBV7-2,CASRTGYEDTQYF,TGTGCCAGCAGGACAGGGTATGAAGATACGCAGTATTTT
few,TRBD1,TRBJ2-3,TRBV5-8,CASSFLGTAYTDTQYF,TGTGCCAGCAGCTTCCTGGGGACAGCCTACACAGATACGCAGTATTTT
few,TRBD1,TRBJ2-7,TRBV7-9,CASSLAETGAHEQYF,TGTGCCAGCAGCTTAGCTGAGACAGGGGCCCACGAGCAGTACTTC
few,TRBD1,TRBJ1-1,TRBV11-2,CASSLEAGGLLTEAFF,TGTGCCAGCAGCTTAGAGGCAGGGGGACTACTCACTGAAGCTTTCTTT
few,TRBD2,TRBJ2-1,TRBV12-3/TRBV12-4,CASSFVSGRVWDNEQFF,TGTGCCAGCAGTTTTGTTAGCGGGAGAGTTTGGGACAATGAGCAGTTCTTC
NA,NA,TRBJ2-3,TRBV5-1,CASSLGLGGAQDTQYF,TGCGCCAGCAGCTTGGGACTTGGGGGAGCCCAAGATACGCAGTATTTT
few,NA,TRBJ1-4,TRBV6-5,CASSWGVNEKLFF,TGTGCCAGCAGTTGGGGGGTAAATGAAAAACTGTTTTTT
few,TRBD2,TRBJ2-7,TRBV27,CASSLSGRAYEQYF,TGTGCCAGCAGTTTATCGGGGAGGGCCTACGAGCAGTACTTC
NA,NA,TRBJ2-3,TRBV7-9,CASSWSTDTQYF,TGTGCCAGCAGCTGGTCAACAGATACGCAGTATTTT
few,NA,TRBJ2-5,TRBV7-6,CASSLASRRDKETQYF,TGTGCCAGCAGCTTGGCGTCTCGAAGGGACAAAGAGACCCAGTACTTC
few,TRBD2,TRBJ2-1,TRBV10-3,CAISEMMGLAGNNEQFF,TGTGCCATCAGTGAGATGATGGGACTAGCAGGAAACAATGAGCAGTTCTTC
NA,NA,TRBJ2-1,TRBV4-2,CASSQDLVAASYNEQFF,TGTGCCAGCAGCCAAGATCTTGTAGCGGCATCCTACAATGAGCAGTTCTTC
NA,TRBD1,TRBJ2-1,TRBV5-1,CASSTPGTGTQFF,TGCGCCAGCAGCACGCCCGGGACAGGAACCCAGTTCTTC
few,NA,TRBJ2-7,TRBV29-1,CSVEEAERNYEQYF,TGCAGCGTTGAAGAGGCGGAACGCAACTACGAGCAGTACTTC
NA,TRBD2,TRBJ2-3,TRBV7-8,CASSLSLAGGTDTQYF,TGTGCCAGCAGCTTATCACTAGCGGGAGGCACAGATACGCAGTATTTT
few,TRBD1,TRBJ1-6,TRBV27,CASSLDRGWSPLHF,TGTGCCAGCAGTTTGGACAGGGGTTGGTCACCCCTCCACTTT
NA,NA,TRBJ2-1,TRBV7-9,CASSLGATEQFF,TGTGCCAGCAGCTTGGGGGCCACTGAGCAGTTCTTC
NA,TRBD2,TRBJ2-1,TRBV10-1,CASSEGSGRHNEQFF,TGCGCCAGCAGTGAAGGTAGCGGGAGACATAATGAGCAGTTCTTC
NA,NA,TRBJ1-4,TRBV11-2,CASRASGAEKLFF,TGTGCCAGCAGGGCGAGCGGGGCGGAAAAACTGTTTTTT
NA,NA,TRBJ1-1,TRBV5-1,CASSLDRGSGTEAFF,TGCGCCAGCAGCTTGGATCGGGGAAGTGGCACTGAAGCTTTCTTT
NA,TRBD1,TRBJ1-1,TRBV2,CASSGPGQGNLNTEAFF,TGTGCCAGCAGTGGCCCGGGACAGGGGAACTTGAACACTGAAGCTTTCTTT
NA,NA,TRBJ1-5,TRBV29-1,CSVGRWFGGNQPQHF,TGCAGCGTTGGCCGGTGGTTTGGGGGAAATCAGCCCCAGCATTTT
NA,NA,TRBJ1-1,TRBV11-2,CASSSGQLTEAFF,TGTGCCAGCAGCTCCGGACAGCTCACTGAAGCTTTCTTT
NA,TRBD1,TRBJ2-3,TRBV7-8,CASSLPTGVSDTQYF,TGTGCCAGCAGCTTACCAACAGGGGTTTCAGATACGCAGTATTTT
NA,NA,TRBJ2-1,TRBV4-3,CASSQAAAALDSEQFF,TGCGCCAGCAGCCAAGCGGCAGCGGCCCTGGACAGTGAGCAGTTCTTC